This T cell receptor (delta chain) was profiled in a study of γδ T cells in repeated Plasmodium falciparum infection (dated by TCRdb to the early 2020s). In the study overall: The natural-infection arm enrolled Malian children exposed to intense seasonal malaria transmission and compared the Malian children with Australian children matched for age and gender. About five malaria-naive U.S. adults underwent four controlled human malaria infections by bites from P. falciparum NF54-infected Anopheles stephensi mosquitoes over approximately 600 days. In the study, the shaping of the human gammadelta T cell repertoire by repeated Plasmodium falciparum infection was examined using natural infection in Mali and controlled human malaria infection. Malian gammadelta TCR repertoires were analysed cross-sectionally during no-transmission periods and were analysed longitudinally across acute febrile malaria episodes. Controlled-infection subjects were sampled at baseline, immediately before selected infections, and 21 days after each infection.

For bulk TCR repertoire analysis, Vgamma9/Vdelta2+ and Vdelta2-negative gammadelta T cell populations were flow-sorted out of peripheral blood mononuclear cells. Libraries were constructed by multiplex PCR. Sequencing was carried out with an Illumina MiSeq. Every sorted gammadelta T cell sample had both its TCR gamma (TRG) and TCR delta (TRD) chains sequenced. The original pipeline was this. Repertoire analyses included clonotype tree plots, accumulated frequency of the top 20 clonotypes, diversity index (DI) and D75 metrics. TCRdb processed the public reads again with the CATT caller, after which rows with matching DNA were combined. TCRdb's processing, not the authors' own work, is the source of the V and J calls. In all, the sample holds more than 45,000 delta-chain clones, and around 1.8% of those were seen once. About 15% of the sample belongs to the ten largest clones. Between the V and J ends, shortened by 0 bases and 5 bases respectively, the junction contains 37 bases. The germline V gene encodes CDR1 TSWWSYY and CDR2 QGS. The CDR3 goes from the cysteine to the phenylalanine over 23 residues. Only the CDR3 DNA stays, 69 bases, in frame from base 1.

In the case of this clone: Its antigen remains unidentified. This DNA translates differently at residue 9 from the TCRdb protein, which is that of a much larger clone; a read error is likely, and the protein shown is the DNA's own translation.

The full study reports these points: Compared with the repertoires of Australian children, the Vdelta2-negative gammadelta TCR repertoires of Malian children appeared more clonally expanded, less diverse and less shared. In Vdelta2-negative gammadelta TCR repertoires, which were largely Vdelta1+, repeated controlled infections appeared to drive waves of new clonotype selection. Generalizability was limited because the Malian cohort was drawn from a small rural village of predominantly one ethnic group. Because the controlled-infection cohort was small, analysis of inter-individual variability in gammadelta T cell responses was limited. Across time and infection, the Vgamma9/Vdelta2+ TCR repertoires showed a highly stable polyclonal makeup, with many TCRgamma sequences overlapping between individuals.

The chain was built from TRDV1 and TRDJ1, and possibly TRDD3, on 6 matching bases. Sequenced: gamma-delta T cells from blood. This receptor was obtained from a pool of human donors (malaria-infected and uninfected, not separated). The CDR3 corresponds to CALGELGSTVGHHSPWGWDKLIF. DNA sequence: TGTGCTCTTGGGGAACTAGGCTCTACGGTTGGACACCACTCTCCCTGGGGATGGGATAAACTCATCTTT.